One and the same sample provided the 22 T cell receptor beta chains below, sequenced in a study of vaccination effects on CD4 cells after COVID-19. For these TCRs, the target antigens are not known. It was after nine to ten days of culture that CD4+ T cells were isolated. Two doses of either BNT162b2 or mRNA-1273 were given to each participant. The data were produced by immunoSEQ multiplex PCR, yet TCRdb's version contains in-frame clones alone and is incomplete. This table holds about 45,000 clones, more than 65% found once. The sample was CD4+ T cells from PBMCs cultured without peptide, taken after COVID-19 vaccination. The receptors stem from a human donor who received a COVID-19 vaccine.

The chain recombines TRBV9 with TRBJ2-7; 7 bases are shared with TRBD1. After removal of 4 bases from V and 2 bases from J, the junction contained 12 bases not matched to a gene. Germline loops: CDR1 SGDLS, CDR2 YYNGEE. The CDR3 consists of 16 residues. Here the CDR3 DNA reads TGTGCCAGCAGCCCATCAACCAGGGGGACCCCCTACGAGCAGTACTTC. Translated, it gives CASSPSTRGTPYEQYF.

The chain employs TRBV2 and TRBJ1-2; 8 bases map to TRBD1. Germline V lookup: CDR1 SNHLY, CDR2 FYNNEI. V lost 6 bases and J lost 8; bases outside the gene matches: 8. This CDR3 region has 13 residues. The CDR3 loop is CASRFDRGGGYTF. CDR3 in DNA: TGTGCCAGCAGATTCGACAGGGGTGGAGGCTACACCTTC.

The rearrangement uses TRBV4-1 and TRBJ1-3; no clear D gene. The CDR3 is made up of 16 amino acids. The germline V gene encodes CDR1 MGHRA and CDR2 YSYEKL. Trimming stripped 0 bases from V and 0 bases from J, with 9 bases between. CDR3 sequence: CASSQEVALSGNTIYF. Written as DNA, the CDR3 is TGCGCCAGCAGCCAAGAAGTAGCCCTCTCTGGAAACACCATATATTTT.

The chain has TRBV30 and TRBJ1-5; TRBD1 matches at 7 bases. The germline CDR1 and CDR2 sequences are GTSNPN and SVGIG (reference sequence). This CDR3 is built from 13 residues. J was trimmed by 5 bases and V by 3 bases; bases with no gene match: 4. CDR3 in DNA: TGTGCCTGGAGCAGGGGGGCAGATCAGCCCCAGCATTTT. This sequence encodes CAWSRGADQPQHF.

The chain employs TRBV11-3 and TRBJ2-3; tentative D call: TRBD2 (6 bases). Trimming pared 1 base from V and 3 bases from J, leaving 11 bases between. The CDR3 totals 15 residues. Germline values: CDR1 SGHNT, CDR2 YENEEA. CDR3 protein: CASSLGGTLTDTQYF. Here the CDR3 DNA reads TGTGCCAGCAGCTTAGGCGGGACTTTGACAGATACGCAGTATTTT.

The CDR3 loop is CASSNSRASLNTEAFF. In DNA, the CDR3 is TGTGCCAGCAGCAATAGTCGGGCCAGTTTGAACACTGAAGCTTTCTTT. V gene TRBV11-1 combines with J gene TRBJ1-1; D not resolved. The V end lost 5 bases, the J end lost 0 bases, and 16 bases lay between the germline ends. The germline gives CDR1 SGHAT, CDR2 FQDESV (reference sequence). The CDR3 spans 16 residues. Full variable domain (missing parts from reference TRBV11-1 and TRBJ1-1): EAEVAQSPRYKITEKSQAVAFWCDPISGHATLYWYRQILGQGPELLVQFQDESVVDDSQLPKDRFSAERLKGVDSTLKIQPAELGDSAMYLCASSNSRASLNTEAFFGQGTRLTVV.

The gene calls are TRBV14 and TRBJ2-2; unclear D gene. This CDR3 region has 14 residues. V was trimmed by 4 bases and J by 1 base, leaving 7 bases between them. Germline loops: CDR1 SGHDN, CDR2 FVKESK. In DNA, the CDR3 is TGTGCCAGCAGCCCCCACATGAACACCGGGGAGCTGTTTTTT. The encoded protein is CASSPHMNTGELFF.

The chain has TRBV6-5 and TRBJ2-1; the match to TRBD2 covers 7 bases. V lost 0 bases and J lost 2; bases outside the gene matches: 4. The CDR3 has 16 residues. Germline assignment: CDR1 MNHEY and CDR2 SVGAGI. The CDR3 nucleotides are TGTGCCAGCAGTTACTCCCTGGCGGGAGCCTACAATGAGCAGTTCTTC. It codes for CASSYSLAGAYNEQFF.

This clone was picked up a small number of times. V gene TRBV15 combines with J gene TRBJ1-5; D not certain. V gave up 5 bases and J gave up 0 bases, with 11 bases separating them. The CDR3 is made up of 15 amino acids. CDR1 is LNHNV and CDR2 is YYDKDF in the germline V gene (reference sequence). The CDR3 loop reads CATSWQKNSNQPQHF. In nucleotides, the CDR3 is TGTGCCACCAGCTGGCAGAAAAATAGCAATCAGCCCCAGCATTTT.

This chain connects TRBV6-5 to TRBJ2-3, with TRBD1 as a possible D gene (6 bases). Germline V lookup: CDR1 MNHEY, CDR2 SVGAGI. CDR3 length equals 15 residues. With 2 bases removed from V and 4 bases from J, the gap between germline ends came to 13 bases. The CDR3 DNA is TGTGCCAGCAGTTACAAGGGGGTTACTTCAGATACGCAGTATTTT. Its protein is CASSYKGVTSDTQYF.

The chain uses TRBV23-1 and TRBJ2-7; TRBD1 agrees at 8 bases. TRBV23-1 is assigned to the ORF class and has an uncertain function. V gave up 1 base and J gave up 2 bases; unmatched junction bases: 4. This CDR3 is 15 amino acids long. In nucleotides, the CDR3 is TGCGCCAGCAGTCAATGGGACAGGTCGACCTACGAGCAGTACTTC. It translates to CASSQWDRSTYEQYF.

CDR3 region: CAISERGGYNEQFF. The CDR3 nucleotides read TGTGCCATCAGTGAGCGGGGGGGGTACAATGAGCAGTTCTTC. This chain links TRBV10-3 with TRBJ2-1; the match to TRBD2 covers 8 bases. The CDR3 has 14 residues. Germline V CDR1 and CDR2: ENHRY, SYGVKD. V lost 2 bases and J lost 4; bases outside the gene matches: 1.

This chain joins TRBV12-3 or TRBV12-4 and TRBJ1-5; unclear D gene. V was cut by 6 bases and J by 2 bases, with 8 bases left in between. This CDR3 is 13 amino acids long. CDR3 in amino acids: CASRGSGNQPQHF. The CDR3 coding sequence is TGTGCCAGCAGGGGGAGCGGCAATCAGCCCCAGCATTTT.

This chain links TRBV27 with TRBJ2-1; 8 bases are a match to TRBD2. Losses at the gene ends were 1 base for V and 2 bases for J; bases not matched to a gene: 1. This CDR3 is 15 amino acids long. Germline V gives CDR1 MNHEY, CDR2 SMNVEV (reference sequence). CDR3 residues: CASSLFSGTYNEQFF. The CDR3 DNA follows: TGTGCCAGCAGTTTATTTAGCGGGACCTACAATGAGCAGTTCTTC.

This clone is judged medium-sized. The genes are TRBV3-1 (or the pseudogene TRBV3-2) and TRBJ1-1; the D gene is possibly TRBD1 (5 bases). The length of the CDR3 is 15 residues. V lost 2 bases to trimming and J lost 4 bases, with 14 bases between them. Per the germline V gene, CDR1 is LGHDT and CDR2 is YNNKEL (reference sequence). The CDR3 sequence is CASSQSGAKSTEAFF. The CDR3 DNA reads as TGTGCCAGCAGCCAATCCGGGGCCAAGAGCACTGAAGCTTTCTTT.

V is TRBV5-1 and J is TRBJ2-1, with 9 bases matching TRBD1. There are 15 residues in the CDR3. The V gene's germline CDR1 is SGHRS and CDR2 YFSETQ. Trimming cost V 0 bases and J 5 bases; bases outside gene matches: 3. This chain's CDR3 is CASSLDGTGNNEQFF. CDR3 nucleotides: TGCGCCAGCAGCTTGGACGGGACAGGGAACAATGAGCAGTTCTTC. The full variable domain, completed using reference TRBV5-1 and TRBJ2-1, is KAGVTQTPRYLIKTRGQQVTLSCSPISGHRSVSWYQQTPGQGLQFLFEYFSETQRNKGNFPGRFSGRQFSNSRSEMNVSTLELGDSALYLCASSLDGTGNNEQFFGPGTRLTVL.

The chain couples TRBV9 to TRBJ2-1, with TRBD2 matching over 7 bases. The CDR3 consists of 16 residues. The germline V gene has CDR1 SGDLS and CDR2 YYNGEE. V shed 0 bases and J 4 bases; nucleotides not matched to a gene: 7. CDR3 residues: CASSVAGGGGYNEQFF. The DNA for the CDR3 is TGTGCCAGCAGCGTAGCTGGCGGGGGAGGGTACAATGAGCAGTTCTTC.

Here the CDR3 reads CASSERSYGYTF. DNA of the CDR3: TGTGCCAGCAGCGAGAGATCCTATGGCTACACCTTC. This chain links TRBV2 with TRBJ1-2; D remains unclear. CDR3 length: 12 amino acids. V was pared by 6 bases and J by 4 bases, with 9 bases between. Per the germline V gene, CDR1 is SNHLY and CDR2 is FYNNEI.

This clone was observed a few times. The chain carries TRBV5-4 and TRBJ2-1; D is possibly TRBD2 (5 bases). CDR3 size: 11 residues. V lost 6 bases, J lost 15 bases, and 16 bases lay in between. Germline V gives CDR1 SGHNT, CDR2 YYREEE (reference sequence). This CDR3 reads CASTMTGMWFF. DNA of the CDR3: TGTGCCAGCACCATGACGGGGATGTGGTTCTTC.

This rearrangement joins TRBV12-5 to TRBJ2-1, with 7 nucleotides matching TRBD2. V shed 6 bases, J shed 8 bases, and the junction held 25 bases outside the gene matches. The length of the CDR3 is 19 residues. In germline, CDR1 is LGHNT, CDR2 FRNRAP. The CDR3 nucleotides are TGTGCTAGTGGCTATTTCGAAACCTGGGAGGGGCCTGGTGAGGATGAGCAGTTCTTC. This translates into CASGYFETWEGPGEDEQFF.

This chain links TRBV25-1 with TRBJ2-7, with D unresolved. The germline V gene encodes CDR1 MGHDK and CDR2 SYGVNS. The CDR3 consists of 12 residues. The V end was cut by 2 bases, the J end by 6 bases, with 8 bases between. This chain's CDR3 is CASSELRSEQYF. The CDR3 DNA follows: TGTGCCAGCAGTGAACTAAGGAGCGAGCAGTACTTC.

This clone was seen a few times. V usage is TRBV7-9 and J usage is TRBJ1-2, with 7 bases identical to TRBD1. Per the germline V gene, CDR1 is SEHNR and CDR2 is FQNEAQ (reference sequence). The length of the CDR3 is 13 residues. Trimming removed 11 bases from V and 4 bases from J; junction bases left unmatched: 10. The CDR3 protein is CAGSTGNGYGYTF. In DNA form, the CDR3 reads TGTGCCGGATCGACAGGGAACGGCTATGGCTACACCTTC. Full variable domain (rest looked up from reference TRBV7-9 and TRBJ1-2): DTGVSQNPRHKITKRGQNVTFRCDPISEHNRLYWYRQTLGQGPEFLTYFQNEAQLEKSRLLSDRFSAERPKGSFSTLEIQRTEQGDSAMYLCAGSTGNGYGYTFGSGTRLTVV.